This passage covers 32 T cell receptor beta chains from one sample sequenced in a study of T cell changes during pregnancy in multiple sclerosis. The repertoire was sequenced with immunoSEQ multiplex PCR; TCRdb's copy has only in-frame clones and lacks some. The sample yields about 51,000 clones, approximately 92% seen once. Sequenced material: CD4+ T cells from peripheral blood mononuclear cells, taken in the third trimester of pregnancy. The receptors were sampled from a female donor with multiple sclerosis, enrolled in a pregnancy study.

This chain joins TRBV19 and TRBJ2-1, with TRBD2 identical over 10 bases. V lost 6 bases and J lost 3; bases outside the gene matches: 5. CDR3 length: 15 residues. Per the germline V gene, CDR1 is LNHDA and CDR2 is SQIVND (reference sequence). CDR3 in DNA: TGTGCCAGTAGGCTACTAGCGGGACTCTACAATGAGCAGTTCTTC. Its translation: CASRLLAGLYNEQFF. Variable domain in full (rest from reference TRBV19 and TRBJ2-1): DGGITQSPKYLFRKEGQNVTLSCEQNLNHDAMYWYRQDPGQGLRLIYYSQIVNDFQKGDIAEGYSVSREKKESFPLTVTSAQKNPTAFYLCASRLLAGLYNEQFFGPGTRLTVL.

The chain has TRBV29-1 and TRBJ1-3; D not certain. The CDR3 is made up of 15 amino acids. V was shortened by 6 bases and J by 0 bases, with 15 bases between the two germline ends. Germline V gene data show CDR1 as SQVTM and CDR2 as ANQGSEA. CDR3 coding DNA: TGCAGCGTGACGTTTGGACTTGGCTCTGGAAACACCATATATTTT. It encodes CSVTFGLGSGNTIYF.

J is TRBJ2-6 and V is TRBV2; D ambiguous. The ends were cut back, 5 bases at V and 4 bases at J, with 12 bases in the middle. The CDR3 sequence is 15 residues long. Germline CDR1 reads SNHLY; CDR2 reads FYNNEI. CDR3 DNA sequence: TGTGCCAGCAGTCAGACCCCAGGAGGGGCCAACGTCCTGACTTTC. This sequence encodes CASSQTPGGANVLTF.

The chain carries TRBV18 and TRBJ2-7; D is possibly TRBD1 (8 bases). From germline, CDR1 is KGHSH and CDR2 LQKENI. Deletions cut 3 bases from V and 2 bases from J, with 17 bases between. CDR3 length: 16 residues. In DNA form, the CDR3 reads TGTGCCAGCTCACCCGAAACAGGGGGGGTTACCTACGAGCAGTACTTC. It yields the protein CASSPETGGVTYEQYF.

The chain joins TRBV7-8 to TRBJ2-5; 8 bases are shared with TRBD1. From germline, CDR1 is SGHVS and CDR2 FQNEAQ. This CDR3 has 14 residues. With V trimmed by 5 bases and J by 2 bases, 4 bases remained unmatched. CDR3 coding DNA: TGTGCCAGCAGCCCCAGGACAGGGCAAGAGACCCAGTACTTC. Translation: CASSPRTGQETQYF.

This chain links TRBV6-1 with TRBJ2-4, with D hard to call. CDR1 is MNHNS, CDR2 SASEGT, per germline. The CDR3 is 13 residues long. V gave up 8 bases and J gave up 1 base, with 9 bases separating them. CDR3 region: CASEKEAKNIQYF. The DNA of the CDR3 is TGTGCCAGCGAGAAGGAGGCCAAAAACATTCAGTACTTC.

The rearrangement uses TRBV2 and TRBJ1-1, with 7 positions matching TRBD1. CDR3 length: 15 residues. Germline-derived CDR1 and CDR2 are SNHLY and FYNNEI. J was trimmed by 4 bases and V by 8 bases; bases with no gene match: 13. CDR3: CASRDRVWLATEAFF. CDR3 sequence (DNA): TGTGCCAGCCGCGACAGGGTCTGGTTGGCCACTGAAGCTTTCTTT.

The chain employs TRBV29-1 and TRBJ2-6; D ambiguous. V gave up 5 bases and J gave up 4 bases, with 6 bases separating them. The CDR3 consists of 12 residues. CDR1 is SQVTM, CDR2 ANQGSEA, per germline. In DNA, the CDR3 is TGCAGCGTTTCGTCCGGGGCCAACGTCCTGACTTTC. This codes for CSVSSGANVLTF.

The chain links TRBV19 to TRBJ1-5; D possibly corresponds to TRBD1 (6 bases). The germline V gene has CDR1 LNHDA and CDR2 SQIVND (reference sequence). The CDR3 spans 13 residues. Trimming took off 7 bases at V and 5 bases at J, with 12 bases between the two ends. The CDR3 sequence: CASNTGKDQPQHF. The CDR3 DNA reads as TGTGCCAGTAACACAGGGAAGGATCAGCCCCAGCATTTT.

The CDR3 DNA reads as TGTGCCAGCAGTTTAAGCGGACAGGGTACAGATACGCAGTATTTT. Encoded protein: CASSLSGQGTDTQYF. The rearrangement joins TRBV28 to TRBJ2-3, with TRBD1 matching 8 bases. With V trimmed by 2 bases and J by 3 bases, 4 bases remained unmatched. The V gene's germline CDR1 is MDHEN and CDR2 SYDVKM. The CDR3 contains 15 residues. The full variable domain, in which reference TRBV28 and TRBJ2-3 provide the parts outside the CDR3, is DVKVTQSSRYLVKRTGEKVFLECVQDMDHENMFWYRQDPGLGLRLIYFSYDVKMKEKGDIPEGYSVSREKKERFSLILESASTNQTSMYLCASSLSGQGTDTQYFGPGTRLTVL.

V usage is TRBV9 and J usage is TRBJ2-7; tentative D call: TRBD2 (5 bases). This CDR3 region has 15 residues. With 0 bases removed from V and 2 bases from J, the gap between germline ends came to 12 bases. CDR1 SGDLS and CDR2 YYNGEE come from the germline V gene. The CDR3 loop reads CASSVAPVATYEQYF. CDR3 DNA: TGTGCCAGCAGCGTAGCGCCGGTAGCGACCTACGAGCAGTACTTC. The whole variable domain, filled in from reference TRBV9 and TRBJ2-7, reads DSGVTQTPKHLITATGQRVTLRCSPRSGDLSVYWYQQSLDQGLQFLIQYYNGEERAKGNILERFSAQQFPDLHSELNLSSLELGDSALYFCASSVAPVATYEQYFGPGTRLTVT.

The chain uses TRBV6-1 and TRBJ1-2; D is unresolved. Trimming removed 4 bases at V and 2 bases at J, with 8 bases between. The germline V gene has CDR1 MNHNS and CDR2 SASEGT. The CDR3 has 13 amino acids. CDR3 nucleotide sequence: TGTGCCAGCAGTGTGAAGGAGAACTATGGCTACACCTTC. Translation gives CASSVKENYGYTF.

The chain couples TRBV5-6 to TRBJ2-1; D might be TRBD2 (5 bases). Germline V gene data show CDR1 as SGHDT and CDR2 as YYEEEE. The V end was cut by 5 bases, the J end by 3 bases, with 18 bases between. CDR3 length: 16 amino acids. The CDR3 loop reads CASSLRIGLNYNEQFF. The CDR3 DNA reads TGTGCCAGCAGTTTGCGCATCGGACTCAACTACAATGAGCAGTTCTTC.

The chain links TRBV27 to TRBJ2-2; TRBD1 matches at 9 bases. The V segment lost 2 bases and the J segment 6 bases; nucleotides outside the gene matches: 19. The CDR3 runs 20 residues. CDR1 is MNHEY, CDR2 SMNVEV, per germline (reference sequence). The CDR3 reads CASSLKGTGIGRVVAGELFF. The CDR3 nucleotides are TGTGCCAGCAGTTTAAAGGGGACAGGGATAGGGAGGGTAGTCGCCGGGGAGCTGTTTTTT.

The chain recombines TRBV4-2 with TRBJ2-3, with TRBD2 identical over 7 bases. Trimming removed 4 bases from V and 2 bases from J; junction bases left unmatched: 12. Germline V CDR1 and CDR2: LGHNA, YNFKEQ. The CDR3 is made up of 17 amino acids. The CDR3 DNA reads TGTGCCAGCAGCCGAGTTTCTAGCGGTTCTTTCACAGATACGCAGTATTTT. Translating it yields CASSRVSSGSFTDTQYF.

The rearrangement joins TRBV7-9 to TRBJ1-1; D remains unclear. V lost 1 base and J 6 bases, leaving 12 bases between the germline ends. This CDR3 region has 14 residues. Germline V gene lookup returns CDR1 SEHNR and CDR2 FQNEAQ (reference sequence). The chain's CDR3 is CASSLVLLSSEAFF. The DNA of the CDR3 is TGTGCCAGCAGCTTAGTCTTACTATCGTCTGAAGCTTTCTTT.

This clone was seen a single time. This chain uses TRBV19 with TRBJ2-5, with D perhaps matching TRBD1 (5 bases). Trimming took off 1 base at V and 2 bases at J, with 8 bases between the two ends. Germline values: CDR1 LNHDA, CDR2 SQIVND (reference sequence). There are 14 residues in the CDR3. The CDR3 protein is CASSIGSGQETQYF. DNA for the CDR3: TGTGCCAGTAGTATAGGTTCAGGGCAAGAGACCCAGTACTTC.

The chain links TRBV5-1 to TRBJ2-7; the D gene is possibly TRBD1 (6 bases). Germline CDR1 is SGHRS and CDR2 is YFSETQ. V was trimmed by 0 bases and J by 5 bases, leaving 12 bases between them. The CDR3 extends over 14 amino acids. CDR3 protein: CASSLDGGWDEQYF. CDR3 coding DNA: TGCGCCAGCAGCTTGGATGGGGGCTGGGACGAGCAGTACTTC.

This clone was detected only once. The chain uses TRBV19 and TRBJ2-5, with D maybe TRBD1 (5 bases). Trimming cost V 4 bases and J 1 base, with 7 bases left between them. CDR3 size: 13 residues. Germline V CDR1 and CDR2: LNHDA, SQIVND (reference sequence). The CDR3 nucleotides are TGTGCCAGTAGTAGGGGCTTCCAAGAGACCCAGTACTTC. Translated, it gives CASSRGFQETQYF.

The V and J genes are TRBV6-5 and TRBJ2-7; TRBD1 matches 7 bases. The CDR3 contains 14 residues. CDR1 and CDR2 from the germline V gene are MNHEY and SVGAGI. With 6 bases clipped from V and 3 bases from J, the junction kept 8 bases outside the gene matches. The CDR3: CASSIDTGDYEQYF. In nucleotides, the CDR3 is TGTGCCAGCAGCATAGATACAGGGGACTACGAGCAGTACTTC.

The V gene is TRBV18, the J gene TRBJ1-2, with 8 bases lining up with TRBD1. The CDR3 spans 14 residues. Germline loops: CDR1 KGHSH, CDR2 LQKENI. V shed 6 bases and J 2 bases; nucleotides not matched to a gene: 5. For the CDR3, the DNA is TGTGCCAGCTCCCTTCAGGGGGCCAACTATGGCTACACCTTC. It specifies CASSLQGANYGYTF.

The rearrangement joins TRBV10-3 to TRBJ2-3; 12 positions match TRBD2. Trimming at V came to 6 bases and at J to 1 base, leaving 11 bases not matched to a gene. Germline-derived CDR1 and CDR2 are ENHRY and SYGVKD. This CDR3 comprises 18 residues. CDR3 residues: CAIRPGLAGRVGTDTQYF. CDR3 nucleotides: TGTGCCATCAGGCCCGGACTAGCGGGACGTGTAGGCACAGATACGCAGTATTTT.

The chain couples TRBV29-1 to TRBJ2-7, with 7 bases matching TRBD2. The CDR3 consists of 12 residues. Germline V gene sequence: CDR1 SQVTM, CDR2 ANQGSEA. Trimming removed 7 bases from V and 9 bases from J; junction bases left unmatched: 12. CDR3 nucleotide sequence: TGCAGCGCCCACGAGGGAGGGCTTGGGCAGTACTTC. This sequence encodes CSAHEGGLGQYF.

This sequence joins TRBV10-3 and TRBJ2-7; D perhaps matches TRBD2 (6 bases). Trimming stripped 2 bases from V and 3 bases from J, with 14 bases between. The CDR3 has 15 amino acids. The germline V gene has CDR1 ENHRY and CDR2 SYGVKD. CDR3 DNA sequence: TGTGCCATCAGTGAGAGGATAGCGGTGTACTACGAGCAGTACTTC. Protein sequence: CAISERIAVYYEQYF.

The rearrangement joins TRBV28 to TRBJ1-1; D is unresolved. Germline CDR1 and CDR2: MDHEN and SYDVKM. CDR3 length: 14 residues. The V end was cut by 1 base, the J end by 1 base, with 7 bases between. CDR3 amino acids: CASSLSAGNTEAFF. DNA for the CDR3: TGTGCCAGCAGTTTATCGGCAGGGAACACTGAAGCTTTCTTT. Supplemented by reference TRBV28 and TRBJ1-1, the full variable domain reads DVKVTQSSRYLVKRTGEKVFLECVQDMDHENMFWYRQDPGLGLRLIYFSYDVKMKEKGDIPEGYSVSREKKERFSLILESASTNQTSMYLCASSLSAGNTEAFFGQGTRLTVV.

V and J are TRBV5-4 and TRBJ2-7; D perhaps matches TRBD1 (5 bases). The CDR3 runs 13 residues. Trimming shortened V by 1 base and J by 2 bases, and 7 bases separated the two germline ends. Germline V CDR1 and CDR2: SGHNT, YYREEE (reference sequence). The CDR3 DNA reads as TGTGCCAGCAGCTTGTCAGGGCCCTACGAGCAGTACTTC. It encodes CASSLSGPYEQYF.

The chain recombines TRBV5-4 with TRBJ2-1; 9 nucleotides align to TRBD2. The CDR3 has 16 amino acids. Trimming took 4 bases from V and 5 from J; bases not matched to a gene: 10. Germline V CDR1 and CDR2: SGHNT, YYREEE (reference sequence). As DNA, the CDR3 is TGTGCCAGCAGCCAGGAACTAGCGGGCCAGGACAATGAGCAGTTCTTC. It is translated as CASSQELAGQDNEQFF.

The J gene is TRBJ2-3, the V gene TRBV5-6; TRBD2 matches at 8 bases. V gave up 3 bases and J gave up 2 bases; unmatched junction bases: 11. The CDR3 is 17 amino acids. Germline loops: CDR1 SGHDT, CDR2 YYEEEE. Here the CDR3 DNA reads TGTGCCAGCAGCTCCAGGGAGCGGGAGCGTTTCACAGATACGCAGTATTTT. Translated: CASSSRERERFTDTQYF.

V and J are TRBV9 and TRBJ2-7; D not certain. Trimming took 2 bases from V and 6 from J, leaving 9 bases between them. The CDR3 consists of 12 residues. Per the germline V gene, CDR1 is SGDLS and CDR2 is YYNGEE. For the CDR3, the DNA is TGTGCCAGCAGCGTCGGTACGGGCGAGCAGTACTTC. Amino acid sequence: CASSVGTGEQYF.

The genes are TRBV11-3 and TRBJ2-7; 7 bases align to TRBD2. The CDR3 sequence is 12 residues long. From germline, CDR1 is SGHNT and CDR2 YENEEA. Germline trimming cut 5 bases from V and 5 bases from J; bases unmatched to any gene: 3. CDR3 DNA: TGTGCCAGCAGCGGGGGGGAAAACGAGCAGTACTTC. It translates to CASSGGENEQYF.

The gene calls are TRBV9 and TRBJ2-7; 9 bases fit TRBD1. This CDR3 has 14 amino acids. V trimming: 4 bases; J trimming: 0 bases; junction bases outside the gene matches: 2. CDR1 and CDR2 from the germline V gene are SGDLS and YYNGEE. In DNA form, the CDR3 reads TGTGCCAGCAGCCGGGACAGGGACTCCTACGAGCAGTACTTC. Amino acids: CASSRDRDSYEQYF.

This clone was seen once. J is TRBJ2-6 and V is TRBV4-3, with TRBD2 as a possible D gene (6 bases). The CDR3 spans 18 residues. The ends were cut back, 4 bases at V and 0 bases at J, with 16 bases in the middle. Germline CDR1 LGHNA, CDR2 YSLEER. In DNA, the CDR3 is TGCGCCAGCAGCCCGGAGGGTCCTACCAGCTCTGGGGCCAACGTCCTGACTTTC. It encodes CASSPEGPTSSGANVLTF.